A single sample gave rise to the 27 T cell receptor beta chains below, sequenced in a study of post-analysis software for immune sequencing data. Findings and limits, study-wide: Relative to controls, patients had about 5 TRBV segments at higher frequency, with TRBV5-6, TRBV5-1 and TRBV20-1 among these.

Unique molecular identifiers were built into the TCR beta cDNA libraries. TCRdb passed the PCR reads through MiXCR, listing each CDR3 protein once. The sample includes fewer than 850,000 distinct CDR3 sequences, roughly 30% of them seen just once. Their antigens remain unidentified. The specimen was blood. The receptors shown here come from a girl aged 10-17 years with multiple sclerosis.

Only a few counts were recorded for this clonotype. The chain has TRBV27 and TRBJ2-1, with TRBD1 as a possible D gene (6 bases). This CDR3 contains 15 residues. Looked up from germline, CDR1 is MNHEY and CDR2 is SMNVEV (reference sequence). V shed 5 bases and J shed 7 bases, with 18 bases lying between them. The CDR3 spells CASSTRGTGSNEQFF. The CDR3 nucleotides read TGTGCCAGCAGTACGAGGGGAACAGGGTCAAATGAGCAGTTCTTC.

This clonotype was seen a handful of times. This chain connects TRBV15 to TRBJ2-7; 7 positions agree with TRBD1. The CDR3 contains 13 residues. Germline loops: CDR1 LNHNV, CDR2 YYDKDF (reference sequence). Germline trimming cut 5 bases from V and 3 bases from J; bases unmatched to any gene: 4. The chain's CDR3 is CATSVNRGYEQYF. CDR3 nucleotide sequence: TGTGCCACCAGCGTCAACAGGGGCTACGAGCAGTACTTC.

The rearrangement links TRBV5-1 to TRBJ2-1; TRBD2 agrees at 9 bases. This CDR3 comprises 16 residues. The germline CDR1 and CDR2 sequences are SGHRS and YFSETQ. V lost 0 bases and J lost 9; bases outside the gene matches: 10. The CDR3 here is CASSLARVAGVTEQFF. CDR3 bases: TGCGCCAGCAGCTTGGCCAGAGTAGCGGGGGTGACTGAGCAGTTCTTC.

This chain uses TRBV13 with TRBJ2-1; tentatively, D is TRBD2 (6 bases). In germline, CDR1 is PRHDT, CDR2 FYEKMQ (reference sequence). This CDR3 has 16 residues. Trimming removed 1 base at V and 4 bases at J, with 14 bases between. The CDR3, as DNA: TGTGCCAGCAGCTTAGTACTAGCCCCCCCATACAATGAGCAGTTCTTC. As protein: CASSLVLAPPYNEQFF.

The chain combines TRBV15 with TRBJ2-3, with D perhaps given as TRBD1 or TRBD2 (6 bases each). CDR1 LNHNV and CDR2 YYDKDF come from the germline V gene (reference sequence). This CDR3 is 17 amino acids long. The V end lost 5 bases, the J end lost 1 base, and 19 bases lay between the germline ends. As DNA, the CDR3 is TGTGCCACCAGCGGCGAGAGGTGGGGGGCCCGCACAGATACGCAGTATTTT. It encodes CATSGERWGARTDTQYF.

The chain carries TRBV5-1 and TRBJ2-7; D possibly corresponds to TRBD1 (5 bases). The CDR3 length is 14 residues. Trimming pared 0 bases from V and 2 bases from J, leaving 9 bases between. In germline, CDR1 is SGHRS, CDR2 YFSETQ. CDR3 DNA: TGCGCCAGCAGCTTGGCGAGCAGGGCCTACGAGCAGTACTTC. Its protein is CASSLASRAYEQYF. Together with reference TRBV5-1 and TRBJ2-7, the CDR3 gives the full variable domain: KAGVTQTPRYLIKTRGQQVTLSCSPISGHRSVSWYQQTPGQGLQFLFEYFSETQRNKGNFPGRFSGRQFSNSRSEMNVSTLELGDSALYLCASSLASRAYEQYFGPGTRLTVT.

The CDR3 bases are TGCGCCAGCAGCAGCCCGCGGGGGCGCGTCAACGAGCAGTACTTC. Its protein is CASSSPRGRVNEQYF. The chain links TRBV5-1 to TRBJ2-7; weak D call: TRBD2 (7 bases). The CDR3 length is 15 residues. The germline V and J ends were trimmed by 4 bases and 5 bases, with 19 bases remaining between them. CDR1 and CDR2 (germline): SGHRS, YFSETQ. Combining the CDR3 with reference TRBV5-1 and TRBJ2-7 gives the whole variable domain KAGVTQTPRYLIKTRGQQVTLSCSPISGHRSVSWYQQTPGQGLQFLFEYFSETQRNKGNFPGRFSGRQFSNSRSEMNVSTLELGDSALYLCASSSPRGRVNEQYFGPGTRLTVT.

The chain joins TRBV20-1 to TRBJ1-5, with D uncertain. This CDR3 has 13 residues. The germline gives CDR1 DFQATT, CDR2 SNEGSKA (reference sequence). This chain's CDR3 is CSGSEDSNQPQHF. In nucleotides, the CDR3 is TGCAGCGGATCAGAAGATAGCAATCAGCCCCAGCATTTT.

The CDR3 coding sequence is TGTGCCAGCAGACACGGGGCTAGCGGTTACAATGAGCAGTTCTTC. As protein: CASRHGASGYNEQFF. The rearrangement joins TRBV7-9 to TRBJ2-1; 7 nucleotides align to TRBD2. The CDR3 has 15 residues. Germline V CDR1 and CDR2: SEHNR, FQNEAQ (reference sequence). After removal of 6 bases from V and 4 bases from J, the junction contained 9 bases not matched to a gene. The variable domain in full, completed from reference TRBV7-9 and TRBJ2-1, reads DTGVSQNPRHKITKRGQNVTFRCDPISEHNRLYWYRQTLGQGPEFLTYFQNEAQLEKSRLLSDRFSAERPKGSFSTLEIQRTEQGDSAMYLCASRHGASGYNEQFFGPGTRLTVL.

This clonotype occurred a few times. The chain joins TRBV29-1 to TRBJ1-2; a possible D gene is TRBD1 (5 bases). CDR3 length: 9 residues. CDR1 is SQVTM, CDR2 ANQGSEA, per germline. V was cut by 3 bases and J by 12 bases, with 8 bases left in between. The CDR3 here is CSVDGGNTF. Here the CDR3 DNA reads TGCAGCGTTGATGGGGGAAACACCTTC.

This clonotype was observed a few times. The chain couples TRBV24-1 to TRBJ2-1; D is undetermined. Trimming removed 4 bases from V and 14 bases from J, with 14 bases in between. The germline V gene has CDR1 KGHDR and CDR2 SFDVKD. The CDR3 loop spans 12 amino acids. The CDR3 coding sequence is TGTGCCACCAGTGACTCGCCCGGGCCAGAGTTCTTC. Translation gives CATSDSPGPEFF.

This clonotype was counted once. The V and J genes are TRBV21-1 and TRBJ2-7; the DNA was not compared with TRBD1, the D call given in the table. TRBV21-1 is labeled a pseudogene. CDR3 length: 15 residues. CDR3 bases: TGTGCCAGCAGCAAACATAGGGACCCCTCCTACGAGCAGTACTTC. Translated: CASSKHRDPSYEQYF.

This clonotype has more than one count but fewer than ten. The CDR3 region has the DNA TGTGCCAGCACCCAGTTCCCCGTATCTACAGAGACCCAGTACTTC. Translation: CASTQFPVSTETQYF. The chain links TRBV11-2 to TRBJ2-5; D not certain. CDR1 is SGHAT, CDR2 FQNNGV, per germline. This CDR3 has 15 amino acids. Trimming pared 7 bases from V and 4 bases from J, leaving 19 bases between.

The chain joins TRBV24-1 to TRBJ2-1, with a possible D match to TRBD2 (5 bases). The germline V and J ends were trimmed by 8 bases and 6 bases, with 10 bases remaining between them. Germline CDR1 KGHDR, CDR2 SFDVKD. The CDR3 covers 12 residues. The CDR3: CATTGGFNEQFF. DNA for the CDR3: TGTGCCACCACGGGCGGGTTCAATGAGCAGTTCTTC.

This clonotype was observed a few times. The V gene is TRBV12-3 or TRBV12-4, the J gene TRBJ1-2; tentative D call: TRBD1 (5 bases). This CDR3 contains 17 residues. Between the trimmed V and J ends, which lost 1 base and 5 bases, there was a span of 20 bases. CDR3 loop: CASSLDWGLSSAYGYTF. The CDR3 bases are TGTGCCAGCAGTTTAGATTGGGGACTCTCTTCCGCTTATGGCTACACCTTC.

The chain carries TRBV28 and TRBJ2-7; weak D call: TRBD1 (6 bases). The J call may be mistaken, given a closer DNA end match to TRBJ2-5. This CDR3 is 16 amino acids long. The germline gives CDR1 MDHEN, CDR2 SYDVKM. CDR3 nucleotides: TGTGCCAGCAGTTATTGGACAGCCCGCCGGGCAGAGACCCAGTACTTC. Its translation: CASSYWTARRAETQYF.

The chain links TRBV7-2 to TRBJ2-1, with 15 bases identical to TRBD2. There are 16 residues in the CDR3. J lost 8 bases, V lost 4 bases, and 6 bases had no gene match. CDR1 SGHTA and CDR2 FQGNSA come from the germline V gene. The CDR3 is CASSSHGLAGGHEQFF. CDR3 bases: TGTGCCAGCAGCTCCCACGGACTAGCGGGAGGGCATGAGCAGTTCTTC.

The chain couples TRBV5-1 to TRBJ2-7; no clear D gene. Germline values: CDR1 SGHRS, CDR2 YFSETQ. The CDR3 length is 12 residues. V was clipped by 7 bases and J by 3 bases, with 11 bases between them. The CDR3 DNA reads TGCGCCAGCGGATCGGGTGGCTACGAGCAGTACTTC. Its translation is CASGSGGYEQYF.

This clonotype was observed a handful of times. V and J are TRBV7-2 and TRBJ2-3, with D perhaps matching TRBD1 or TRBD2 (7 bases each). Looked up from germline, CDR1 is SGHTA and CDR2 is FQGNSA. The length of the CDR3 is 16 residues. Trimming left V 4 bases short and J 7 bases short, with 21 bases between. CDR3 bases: TGTGCCAGCAGCTCCAGGGGGGGGCCCCTGGGGAATACGCAGTATTTT. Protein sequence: CASSSRGGPLGNTQYF. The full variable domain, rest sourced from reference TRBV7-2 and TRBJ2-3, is GAGVSQSPSNKVTEKGKDVELRCDPISGHTALYWYRQSLGQGLEFLIYFQGNSAPDKSGLPSDRFSAERTGGSVSTLTIQRTQQEDSAVYLCASSSRGGPLGNTQYFGPGTRLTVL.

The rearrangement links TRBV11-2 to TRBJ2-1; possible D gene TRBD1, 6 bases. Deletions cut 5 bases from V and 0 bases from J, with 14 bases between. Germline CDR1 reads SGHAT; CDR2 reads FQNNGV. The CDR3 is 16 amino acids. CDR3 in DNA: TGTGCCAGCAGCACCAGACAGGCCTTCTCCTACAATGAGCAGTTCTTC. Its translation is CASSTRQAFSYNEQFF.

Here the CDR3 DNA reads TGCAGTGCCGAGCGGGGGGGCATGGGTGAGCAGTTCTTC. Amino acids: CSAERGGMGEQFF. The chain joins TRBV20-1 to TRBJ2-1; 10 positions match TRBD2. Germline lookup yields CDR1 DFQATT and CDR2 SNEGSKA (reference sequence). The CDR3 consists of 13 residues. V was clipped by 6 bases and J by 9 bases; unmatched bases: 8.

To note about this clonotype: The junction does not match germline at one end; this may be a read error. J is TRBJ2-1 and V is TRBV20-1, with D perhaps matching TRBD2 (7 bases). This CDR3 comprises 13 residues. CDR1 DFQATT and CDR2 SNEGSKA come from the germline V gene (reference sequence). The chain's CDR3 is CSAQGGGDNGQFF. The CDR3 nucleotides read TGCAGTGCTCAAGGGGGGGGCGACAATGGGCAGTTCTTC.

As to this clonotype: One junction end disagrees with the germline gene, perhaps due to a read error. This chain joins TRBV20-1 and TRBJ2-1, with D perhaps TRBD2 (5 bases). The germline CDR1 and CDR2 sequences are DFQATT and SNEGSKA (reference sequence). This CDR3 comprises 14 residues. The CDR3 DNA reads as TGCAGTGAGAGGTCGAGGGCGTCCTACAATGAGCTGTTCTTC. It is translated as CSERSRASYNELFF.

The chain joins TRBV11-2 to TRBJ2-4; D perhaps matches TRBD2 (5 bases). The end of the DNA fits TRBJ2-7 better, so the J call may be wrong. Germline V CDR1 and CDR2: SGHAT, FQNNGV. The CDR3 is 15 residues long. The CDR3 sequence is CASSLVGGFFYEQYF. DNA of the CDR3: TGTGCCAGCAGCTTAGTGGGCGGGTTCTTCTACGAGCAGTACTTC.

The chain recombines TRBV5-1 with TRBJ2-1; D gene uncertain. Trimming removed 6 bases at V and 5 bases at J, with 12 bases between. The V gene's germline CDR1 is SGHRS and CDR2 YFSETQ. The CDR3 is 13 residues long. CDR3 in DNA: TGCGCCAGCAATGACGGCCCCAACAATGAGCAGTTCTTC. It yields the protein CASNDGPNNEQFF.

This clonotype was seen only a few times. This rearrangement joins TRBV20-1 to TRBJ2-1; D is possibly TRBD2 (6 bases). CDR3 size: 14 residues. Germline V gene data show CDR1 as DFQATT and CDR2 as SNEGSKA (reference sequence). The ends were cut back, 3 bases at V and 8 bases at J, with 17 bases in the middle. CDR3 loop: CSARSGLRWYEQFF. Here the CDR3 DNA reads TGCAGTGCTAGGTCGGGACTGAGATGGTATGAGCAGTTCTTC.

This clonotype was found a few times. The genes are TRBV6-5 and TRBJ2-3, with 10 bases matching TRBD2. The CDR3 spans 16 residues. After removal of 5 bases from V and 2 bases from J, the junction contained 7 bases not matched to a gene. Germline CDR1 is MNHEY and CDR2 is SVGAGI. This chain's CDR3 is CASSHSGGPSTDTQYF. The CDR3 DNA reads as TGTGCCAGCAGTCATAGCGGGGGGCCTTCCACAGATACGCAGTATTTT.